This T cell receptor beta chain was sequenced for a study of T cells after yellow fever vaccination. The CDR3 is 16 residues long. CDR1 is KGHSH, CDR2 LQKENI, per germline. V lost 0 bases to trimming and J lost 3 bases, with 13 bases between them. Broader study findings: Peak timing came faster in the weaker secondary response, day 5 versus 15. Abundant clonotypes from the bulk population could contaminate FACS-sorted repertoires.

Worth noting for this clonotype: The antigen remains undetermined.

It was through 5'RACE template switching that TCR cDNA was made, with a universal primer site and UMIs added. One entry per CDR3 protein, called by TCRdb with MiXCR from the 5' RACE reads. The sample has 450,000 to 550,000 distinct CDR3 sequences, roughly a fifth seen once. Sample: PBMCs, taken less than 25 days after the first yellow fever vaccination. V and J are TRBV18 and TRBJ2-3; TRBD2 is a possible D gene (7 bases). The TCR originated in a young man who received the YFV17D yellow fever vaccine. Written as DNA, the CDR3 is TGTGCCAGCTCACCACCGAATGGGAGGGGGACAGATACGCAGTATTTT. The encoded protein is CASSPPNGRGTDTQYF.